This T cell receptor beta chain was sequenced in a study of cytomegalovirus exposure and HLA in healthy donors. Study results and caveats: With later analysis, a missense DCLRE1C variant became linked to TCR beta V- and J-gene trimming. Reportedly, HLA-A and HLA-B alleles of most subjects were accurately predicted from TCR beta. Association of approximately 18,000 TCR beta sequences with HLA alleles was found at 0.05 false discovery rate in a later analysis.

Vbeta (60) and Jbeta (13) primers were used in the PCR. Using immunoSEQ multiplex PCR, the repertoire was profiled, and TCRdb retains in-frame clones only, with some absent. The top ten clones hold approximately 2% of a sample with some 120,000 clones, approximately 80% of them seen once. Nominally healthy donors provided the samples, though records likely missed some immune exposures. Regarding this clone: What it binds is unknown.

This sequence originates from a man aged 18 to 30 in good health and CMV-seronegative. The source material was PBMCs.

CDR3 residues: CSVEDFFGQPKTNYGYTF. CDR3 nucleotides: TGCAGCGTTGAAGACTTTTTTGGACAGCCTAAAACTAACTATGGCTACACCTTC. The V call is TRBV29-1, the J call TRBJ1-2, with D possibly matching TRBD1 (6 bases). The germline CDR1 and CDR2 sequences are SQVTM and ANQGSEA. V was trimmed by 0 bases and J by 0 bases, leaving 20 bases between them. CDR3 length equals 18 residues.